This entry features one TCR beta chain sequence. The data belong to a study of blood T cell repertoires in COVID-19. Per germline, CDR1 KGHDR and CDR2 SFDVKD. CDR3 length: 19 residues. With V trimmed by 2 bases and J by 5 bases, 19 bases remained unmatched. The data were produced by immunoSEQ multiplex PCR, yet TCRdb's version contains in-frame clones alone and is incomplete. Here the sample spans some 250,000 clones, approximately 91% being singletons. Sequenced: PBMCs or T cells enriched from blood (not recorded which). The receptor was derived from a middle-aged woman with acute COVID-19. The rearrangement links TRBV24-1 to TRBJ2-5; 7 nucleotides align to TRBD2. The DNA for the CDR3 is TGTGCCACCAGTGATTGGTCTAGCGGTCCTGCAACCCCAAGTGAGACCCAGTACTTC. Amino acid sequence: CATSDWSSGPATPSETQYF.